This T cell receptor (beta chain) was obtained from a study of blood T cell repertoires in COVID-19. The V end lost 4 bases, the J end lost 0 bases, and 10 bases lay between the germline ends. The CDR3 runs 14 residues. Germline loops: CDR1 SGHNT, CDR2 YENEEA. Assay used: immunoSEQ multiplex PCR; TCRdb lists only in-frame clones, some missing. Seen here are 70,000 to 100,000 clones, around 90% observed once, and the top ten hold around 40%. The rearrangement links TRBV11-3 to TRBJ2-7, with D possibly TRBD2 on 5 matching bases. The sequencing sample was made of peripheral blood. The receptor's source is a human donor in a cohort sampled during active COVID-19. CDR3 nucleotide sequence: TGTGCCAGCAGCTCCCAGGACTCCTCCTACGAGCAGTACTTC. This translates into CASSSQDSSYEQYF.